The 27 T cell receptor beta chains in this list originate from one sample, sequenced in a study of cytomegalovirus exposure and HLA in healthy donors. Vbeta (60) and Jbeta (13) primers were used in the PCR. The repertoire was sequenced with immunoSEQ multiplex PCR; TCRdb's copy has only in-frame clones and lacks some. Of more than 110,000 clones listed, over 70% were seen once; the top ten hold roughly 2.8%. The source material was PBMCs. The receptors were gathered from a male donor in good health and CMV-seronegative.

The chain recombines TRBV4-3 with TRBJ2-2; TRBD2 is a possible D gene (7 bases). The CDR3 covers 15 residues. Germline CDR1 LGHNA, CDR2 YSLEER. V was shortened by 0 bases and J by 3 bases, with 8 bases between the two germline ends. CDR3 residues: CASSQEGGDTGELFF. In DNA form, the CDR3 reads TGCGCCAGCAGCCAAGAAGGGGGGGACACCGGGGAGCTGTTTTTT.

The gene calls are TRBV4-2 and TRBJ2-1; D is unclear. CDR3 length: 11 residues. CDR1 LGHNA and CDR2 YNFKEQ come from the germline V gene. Trimming removed 3 bases from V and 9 bases from J, with 6 bases in between. CDR3 nucleotides: TGTGCCAGCAGCCAGCCCGGTGAGCAGTTCTTC. Its translation: CASSQPGEQFF.

On this clone: This specimen includes other DNA sequences encoding the same CDR3. The rearrangement links TRBV6-1 to TRBJ1-1; D unclear. Germline assignment: CDR1 MNHNS and CDR2 SASEGT. The CDR3 runs 14 residues. Trimming stripped 2 bases from V and 8 bases from J, with 15 bases between. In nucleotides, the CDR3 is TGTGCCAGCAGTGAAAATCGGGGTCGGACCGAAGCTTTCTTT. This codes for CASSENRGRTEAFF.

A word on this clone: Other DNA variants within this sample encode the same CDR3. J is TRBJ1-1 and V is TRBV7-3; D remains ambiguous. The CDR3 runs to 13 residues. Germline V lookup: CDR1 SGHTA, CDR2 FQGTGA. The V gene lost 5 bases and the J gene lost 1 base, with 8 bases spanning the gap. In DNA form, the CDR3 reads TGTGCCAGCAGCCTAGGCAGGAACACTGAAGCTTTCTTT. As protein: CASSLGRNTEAFF.

This clone was detected a few times. The J gene is TRBJ1-1, the V gene TRBV9; a weak D match, TRBD1 (6 bases). CDR3 length: 14 amino acids. V lost 0 bases and J 4 bases, leaving 10 bases between the germline ends. Germline lookup yields CDR1 SGDLS and CDR2 YYNGEE. This CDR3 reads CASSVDRVVTEAFF. The CDR3 DNA follows: TGTGCCAGCAGCGTAGACAGGGTTGTCACTGAAGCTTTCTTT. Supplemented by reference TRBV9 and TRBJ1-1, the full variable domain reads DSGVTQTPKHLITATGQRVTLRCSPRSGDLSVYWYQQSLDQGLQFLIQYYNGEERAKGNILERFSAQQFPDLHSELNLSSLELGDSALYFCASSVDRVVTEAFFGQGTRLTVV.

The rearrangement joins TRBV7-2 to TRBJ1-2; D may be TRBD1 (5 bases). CDR3 length: 15 amino acids. Germline-derived CDR1 and CDR2 are SGHTA and FQGNSA. Trimming left V 0 bases short and J 2 bases short, with 10 bases between. CDR3 region: CASSLAGGGNYGYTF. In nucleotides, the CDR3 is TGTGCCAGCAGCTTAGCCGGGGGAGGCAACTATGGCTACACCTTC.

The chain carries TRBV7-4 and TRBJ1-3; tentative D call: TRBD1 (6 bases). Germline values: CDR1 SGHVT, CDR2 SQSDAQ. V lost 9 bases, J lost 0 bases, and 15 bases lay in between. The CDR3 is 15 residues long. Written as DNA, the CDR3 is TGTGCCAGTGGGGGGGCGGAACTCTCTGGAAACACCATATATTTT. Its protein is CASGGAELSGNTIYF.

Note on this clone: The junction departs from the called germline gene at one end, perhaps through a read error. This rearrangement joins TRBV7-2 to TRBJ2-7; 10 bases line up with TRBD2. The CDR3 has 16 amino acids. The V gene's germline CDR1 is SGHTA and CDR2 FQGNSA. CDR3 region: CACSLRGLAGVNEQYF. The CDR3 nucleotides are TGTGCCTGCAGCTTAAGGGGTCTAGCGGGAGTAAACGAGCAGTACTTC.

Only one count was recorded for this clone. V and J are TRBV10-3 and TRBJ2-7, with TRBD2 matching 8 bases. The trim removed 10 bases at V and 6 bases at J, leaving 8 bases unmatched. CDR1 is ENHRY and CDR2 is SYGVKD in the germline V gene. This CDR3 is 12 amino acids long. This CDR3 is CATTSGLVEQYF. The CDR3 nucleotides read TGTGCCACTACTAGCGGACTCGTCGAGCAGTACTTC.

The rearrangement links TRBV7-2 to TRBJ1-6; D unclear. Germline values: CDR1 SGHTA, CDR2 FQGNSA. CDR3 length: 13 amino acids. V lost 5 bases, J lost 6 bases, and 8 bases lay in between. CDR3 sequence reads: CASSPPGNSPLHF. The CDR3 DNA reads TGTGCCAGCAGCCCCCCGGGTAATTCACCCCTCCACTTT.

CDR3 nucleotides: TGTGCCAGCAGTGAACTAGCGGGGGCCCACGAGCAGTACTTC. It encodes CASSELAGAHEQYF. The chain carries TRBV6-4 and TRBJ2-7, with 11 bases lining up with TRBD2. V gave up 3 bases and J gave up 5 bases; unmatched junction bases: 3. CDR3 size: 14 residues. CDR1 and CDR2 (germline): MRHNA, SNTAGT.

This sequence joins TRBV4-1 and TRBJ1-2; D possibly corresponds to TRBD1 (6 bases). The CDR3 loop spans 14 amino acids. Germline CDR1 and CDR2: MGHRA and YSYEKL. V gave up 0 bases and J gave up 4 bases, with 9 bases separating them. The CDR3 spells CASSQEGQIYGYTF. The CDR3 nucleotides are TGCGCCAGCAGCCAAGAAGGACAGATCTATGGCTACACCTTC.

This chain connects TRBV27 to TRBJ1-2; tentatively, D is TRBD1 (6 bases). The V gene lost 2 bases and the J gene lost 4 bases, with 17 bases spanning the gap. The CDR3 spans 16 residues. Germline V lookup: CDR1 MNHEY, CDR2 SMNVEV (reference sequence). For the CDR3, the DNA is TGTGCCAGCAGTTTAGCAAGCACAGGGTTAGGCTATGGCTACACCTTC. Encoded protein: CASSLASTGLGYGYTF.

Notes on this clone: The germline gene is not matched at one end of the junction; a read error may be the cause. The rearrangement joins TRBV30 to TRBJ2-2, with 10 bases identical to TRBD1. This CDR3 is built from 14 residues. Germline V gene sequence: CDR1 GTSNPN, CDR2 SVGIG (reference sequence). For the CDR3, the DNA is TGTGCCTGTTCCGGGACAGGGGTCGACGGGGAGCCGTTTTTT. Protein: CACSGTGVDGEPFF.

The chain couples TRBV13 to TRBJ1-5, with 8 nucleotides matching TRBD1. The germline CDR1 and CDR2 sequences are PRHDT and FYEKMQ (reference sequence). J lost 2 bases, V lost 4 bases, and 13 bases had no gene match. This CDR3 has 18 residues. CDR3 sequence (DNA): TGTGCCAGCAGCTCAAAACCCGACAGGGGCCTTGGCAATCAGCCCCAGCATTTT. Its protein product is CASSSKPDRGLGNQPQHF.

DNA for the CDR3: TGCGCCAGCAGCTTTGGGGACAGGGGTGATTCACCCCTCCACTTT. Residues: CASSFGDRGDSPLHF. The rearrangement uses TRBV5-1 and TRBJ1-6, with TRBD1 matching 10 bases. The CDR3 length is 15 residues. V was pared by 2 bases and J by 8 bases, with 4 bases of the junction left unmatched. Germline CDR1 and CDR2: SGHRS and YFSETQ.

Only a few counts were recorded for this clone. The chain links TRBV4-3 to TRBJ1-2; D may be TRBD1 (5 bases). Germline CDR1 LGHNA, CDR2 YSLEER. This CDR3 has 14 amino acids. Trimming took off 4 bases at V and 3 bases at J, with 12 bases between the two ends. CDR3 loop: CASSRRDGYYGYTF. The CDR3 coding sequence is TGCGCCAGCAGCCGGAGGGACGGCTACTATGGCTACACCTTC.

J is TRBJ2-3 and V is TRBV5-6, with 8 positions matching TRBD2. CDR3 length equals 16 residues. Losses at the gene ends were 0 bases for V and 4 bases for J; bases not matched to a gene: 7. The V gene's germline CDR1 is SGHDT and CDR2 YYEEEE. The chain's CDR3 is CASSLGGGGRSDTQYF. Here the CDR3 DNA reads TGTGCCAGCAGCTTGGGCGGCGGGGGGCGCTCAGATACGCAGTATTTT.

The rearrangement uses TRBV7-2 and TRBJ2-7, with D possibly being TRBD2 (6 bases). Per the germline V gene, CDR1 is SGHTA and CDR2 is FQGNSA. This CDR3 is built from 17 residues. V was pared by 5 bases and J by 0 bases, with 20 bases between. The CDR3 coding sequence is TGTGCCAGCAGCGCCCGGGGGTGGGCGCCTCCCTCCTACGAGCAGTACTTC. It is translated as CASSARGWAPPSYEQYF.

The chain is built from TRBV18 and TRBJ1-2; D is undetermined. The CDR3 has 12 residues. V gave up 2 bases and J gave up 6 bases, with 7 bases separating them. Germline loops: CDR1 KGHSH, CDR2 LQKENI. The CDR3 is CASSPGEHGYTF. For the CDR3, the DNA is TGTGCCAGCTCACCAGGGGAGCATGGCTACACCTTC.

This clone has more than one count but fewer than ten. V and J are TRBV6-1 and TRBJ2-7, with TRBD1 as a possible D gene (6 bases). In germline, CDR1 is MNHNS, CDR2 SASEGT. The CDR3 is 13 residues long. V lost 8 bases, J lost 2 bases, and 13 bases lay in between. The CDR3 DNA reads TGTGCCAGCGGACAGCACAAAACCTACGAGCAGTACTTC. This translates into CASGQHKTYEQYF.

This rearrangement joins TRBV30 to TRBJ1-5; 8 bases line up with TRBD1. Germline CDR1 and CDR2: GTSNPN and SVGIG (reference sequence). The J segment lost 5 bases and the V segment lost 5 bases, leaving 5 bases of the junction unmatched. The CDR3 has 13 amino acids. CDR3 region: CAWGTGGDQPQHF. The CDR3 DNA reads TGTGCCTGGGGAACAGGGGGAGATCAGCCCCAGCATTTT.

The chain has TRBV19 and TRBJ2-7; 7 bases align to TRBD1. CDR1 is LNHDA and CDR2 is SQIVND in the germline V gene (reference sequence). This CDR3 is 13 amino acids long. Trimming at V came to 6 bases and at J to 0 bases, leaving 2 bases not matched to a gene. CDR3 DNA: TGTGCCAGTAGCCGACAGGGCTCCTACGAGCAGTACTTC. Translation gives CASSRQGSYEQYF.

V is TRBV14 and J is TRBJ1-2; 8 positions agree with TRBD1. V lost 2 bases and J lost 0; bases outside the gene matches: 5. The germline V gene encodes CDR1 SGHDN and CDR2 FVKESK. The CDR3 length is 16 residues. CDR3 protein: CASSQRWTGTNYGYTF. DNA of the CDR3: TGTGCCAGCAGCCAACGATGGACAGGGACTAACTATGGCTACACCTTC. The whole variable domain, filled in from reference TRBV14 and TRBJ1-2, reads EAGVTQFPSHSVIEKGQTVTLRCDPISGHDNLYWYRRVMGKEIKFLLHFVKESKQDESGMPNNRFLAERTGGTYSTLKVQPAELEDSGVYFCASSQRWTGTNYGYTFGSGTRLTVV.

V is TRBV4-1 and J is TRBJ2-2, with TRBD2 matching over 9 bases. Germline values: CDR1 MGHRA, CDR2 YSYEKL. V shed 5 bases, J shed 3 bases, and the junction held 7 bases outside the gene matches. The CDR3 sequence is 16 residues long. CDR3 residues: CASSSRLAEYTGELFF. The CDR3 DNA reads TGCGCCAGCAGCTCAAGACTAGCGGAGTACACCGGGGAGCTGTTTTTT.

CDR3 sequence (DNA): TGCGCCAGCAGGGGTAGTCAGGGGGCCGGGGAGCAGTACTTC. This sequence encodes CASRGSQGAGEQYF. J is TRBJ2-7 and V is TRBV5-1, with TRBD1 matching over 8 bases. Germline loops: CDR1 SGHRS, CDR2 YFSETQ. The junction had 11 bases not matched to a gene; V was cut back by 5 bases and J by 7 bases. The CDR3 length is 14 residues.

The rearrangement links TRBV4-2 to TRBJ2-7, with unresolved D. Germline CDR1 is LGHNA and CDR2 is YNFKEQ. V lost 2 bases, J lost 6 bases, and 11 bases lay in between. The CDR3 is 13 amino acids. CDR3 protein: CASSQQSSGEQYF. Written as DNA, the CDR3 is TGTGCCAGCAGCCAACAGAGTTCGGGCGAGCAGTACTTC.